This TCR beta chain was captured by sequencing in a study of blood T cell repertoires in COVID-19 (dated by TCRdb to about 2020). Describing the broader study: Samples covering the acute and convalescent phases of COVID-19 were provided by collaborators in the United States, Italy and Spain. The material from the prospective study consisted of cDNA or gDNA derived from T cells, B-cell-depleted T cells, or PBMCs. Samples came from the ongoing ImmuneRACE study (first 160 participants) plus 1,254 subjects from 6 global collaborators. The dataset comprised deeply sampled blood TCRbeta repertoires from subjects exposed to, actively infected with, or recovered from COVID-19. Where available, HLA class I and class II types were obtained from metadata supplied by the sample provider rather than from assay-based typing. The repertoires were released in a freely available public database meant as a resource for research on the immune response to SARS-CoV-2. Nearly every sample came with metadata listing a de-identified subject ID, COVID-19 status, age in years and sex.

What the authors observed across the whole study: The amount of clinical and demographic metadata varied by source and participant and was provided uncurated.

This clone was found a few times. The antigen this receptor binds is unknown. Base qualities are not at hand, and no much larger clone is one base apart. CDR1 SGHTA and CDR2 FQGTGA are derived from the germline V gene. V lost 2 bases and J lost 5 bases; the stretch between them is 13 bases long. The CDR3 covers 16 residues, taking in both the cysteine and the phenylalanine. Of the read, only the CDR3 DNA is kept; its 48 bases are in frame from base 1. Whole blood was collected in K2EDTA tubes by collaborating institutions according to the institutions' own protocols. For TCRbeta analysis, collaborator samples were shipped as frozen whole blood, as isolated PBMCs, or as DNA extracted from either sample type. TCRbeta CDR3 regions were amplified from genomic DNA using the immunoSEQ Assay, a bias-controlled multiplex PCR. In the paper's pipeline: The number of nucleated cells in each sample was estimated from the amplification of reference gene primers within the assay. Sequence reads were collapsed and filtered to measure the absolute abundance of every unique TCRbeta CDR3 rearrangement. Productive Simpson clonality was computed per sample as the square root of Simpson's diversity index over productive rearrangements. What TCRdb holds here is the immuneACCESS table cut down to in-frame rearrangements. Part of the clones is not present; checked against another copy, under half of the missing clones reflect an unresolved V gene, and the others are unexplained. That table gives V, J and clone size, and the DNA gave D and trimming. For this sample the table gives roughly 250,000 clones, of which about four fifths were detected only once. In total, the top ten clones hold 3.5% to 4.5% of the sample.

The chain employs TRBV7-3 and TRBJ1-6; TRBD1 is perhaps the D gene, given 5 matching bases. Sequences were obtained from peripheral blood. The origin of this receptor is a man aged 50 to 59 with acute or convalescent COVID-19. The DNA is TGTGCCAGCAGCTTATGGGGCGGTGTTAATAATTCACCCCTCCACTTT. Its protein product is CASSLWGGVNNSPLHF.